This T cell receptor (beta chain) comes out of a study of T-cell reconstitution after alpha-beta-depleted transplantation in children. Study conclusions and caveats: About two months after transplant, alpha-beta T cells reportedly came from several hundred expanded graft clones.

A TCRbeta library incorporating unique molecular identifiers was prepared. Using its own MiXCR run on the PCR reads, TCRdb lists one record per CDR3 protein. This repertoire shows about 510,000 distinct CDR3 sequences, over 9.5% found once; its top ten account for about 15%. The CDR3 spans 15 residues. Trimming stripped 4 bases from V and 5 bases from J, with 18 bases between. Germline CDR1 is LNHDA and CDR2 is SQIVND (reference sequence). This clonotype showed up just a few times. What it binds is not known. The origin of this receptor is a female patient between 2 and 15 years old who had a stem cell transplant for aplastic anemia, so the T cells may come from the graft donor. Sample: PBMCs, mostly from graft donor cells, taken 180 days after TCRalphabeta/CD19-depleted stem cell transplant. The chain uses TRBV19 and TRBJ2-7, with D tentatively TRBD1 (5 bases). CDR3 in DNA: TGTGCCAGTAGTAGTACAGGAGTAGGCATCGACGAGCAGTACTTC. Translated, it gives CASSSTGVGIDEQYF.